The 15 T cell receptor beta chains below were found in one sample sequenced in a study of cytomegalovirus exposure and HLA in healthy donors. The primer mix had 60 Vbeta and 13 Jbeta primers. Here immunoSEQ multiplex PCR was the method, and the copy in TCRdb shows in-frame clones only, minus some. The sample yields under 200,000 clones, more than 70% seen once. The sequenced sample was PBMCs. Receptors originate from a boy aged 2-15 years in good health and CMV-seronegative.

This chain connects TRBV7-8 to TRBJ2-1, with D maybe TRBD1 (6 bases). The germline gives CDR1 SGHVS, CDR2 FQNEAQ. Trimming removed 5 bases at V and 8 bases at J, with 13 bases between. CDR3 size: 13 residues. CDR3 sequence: CASSLQGSDEQFF. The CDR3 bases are TGTGCCAGCAGCCTACAGGGTTCGGATGAGCAGTTCTTC.

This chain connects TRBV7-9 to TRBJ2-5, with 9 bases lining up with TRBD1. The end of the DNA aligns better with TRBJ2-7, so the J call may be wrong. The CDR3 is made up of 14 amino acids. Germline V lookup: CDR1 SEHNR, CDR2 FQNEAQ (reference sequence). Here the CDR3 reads CASSYGTGLNEQYF. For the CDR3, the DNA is TGTGCCAGCAGCTACGGGACAGGGTTGAACGAGCAGTACTTC.

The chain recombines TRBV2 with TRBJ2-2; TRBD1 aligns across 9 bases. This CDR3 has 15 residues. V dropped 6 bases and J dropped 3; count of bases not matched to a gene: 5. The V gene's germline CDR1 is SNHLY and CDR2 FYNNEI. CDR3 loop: CASSPGTGYTGELFF. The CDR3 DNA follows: TGTGCCAGCAGCCCCGGGACAGGGTACACCGGGGAGCTGTTTTTT.

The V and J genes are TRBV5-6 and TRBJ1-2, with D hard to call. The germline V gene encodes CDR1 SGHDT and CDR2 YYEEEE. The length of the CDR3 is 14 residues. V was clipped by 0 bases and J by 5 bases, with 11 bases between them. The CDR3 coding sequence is TGTGCCAGCAGCTTGGAAAGGGCGGGATATGGCTACACCTTC. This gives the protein CASSLERAGYGYTF.

CDR3 nucleotides: TGCGCCAGCAGCTTGGGGGGACTAGCGGGTGCCGGGGAGCTGTTTTTT. Translating it yields CASSLGGLAGAGELFF. V and J are TRBV5-1 and TRBJ2-2; 12 bases fit TRBD2. The V and J ends lost 0 bases and 6 bases, in that order; junction bases with no gene match: 3. Germline V gene sequence: CDR1 SGHRS, CDR2 YFSETQ. The CDR3 is made up of 16 amino acids.

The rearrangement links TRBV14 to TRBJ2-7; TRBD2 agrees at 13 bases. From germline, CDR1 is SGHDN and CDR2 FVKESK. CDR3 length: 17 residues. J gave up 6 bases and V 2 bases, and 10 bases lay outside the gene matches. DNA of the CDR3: TGTGCCAGCAGCCAACCGGGACTAGCGGGATTTCGTCCCGAGCAGTACTTC. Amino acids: CASSQPGLAGFRPEQYF.

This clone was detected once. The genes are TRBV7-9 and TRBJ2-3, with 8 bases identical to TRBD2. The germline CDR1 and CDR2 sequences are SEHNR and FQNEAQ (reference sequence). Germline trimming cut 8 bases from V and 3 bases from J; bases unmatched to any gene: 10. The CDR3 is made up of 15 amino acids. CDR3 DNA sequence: TGTGCCAGCGGTCAGAGCGGGAGCCTGACAGATACGCAGTATTTT. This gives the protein CASGQSGSLTDTQYF.

The CDR3 loop reads CASSAPAPGLAGDGDTQYF. The CDR3 region has the DNA TGTGCCAGCAGTGCCCCAGCTCCGGGACTAGCGGGAGATGGAGATACGCAGTATTTT. This chain joins TRBV27 and TRBJ2-3, with 14 bases identical to TRBD2. V trimming: 5 bases; J trimming: 5 bases; junction bases outside the gene matches: 15. The CDR3 has 19 residues. In germline, CDR1 is MNHEY, CDR2 SMNVEV (reference sequence).

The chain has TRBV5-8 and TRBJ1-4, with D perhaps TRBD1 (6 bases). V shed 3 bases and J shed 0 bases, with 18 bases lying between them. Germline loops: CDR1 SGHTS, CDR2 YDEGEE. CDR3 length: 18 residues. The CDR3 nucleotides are TGTGCCAGCAGCTCCCTGACAGGATTTTTTGCAACTAATGAAAAACTGTTTTTT. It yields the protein CASSSLTGFFATNEKLFF.

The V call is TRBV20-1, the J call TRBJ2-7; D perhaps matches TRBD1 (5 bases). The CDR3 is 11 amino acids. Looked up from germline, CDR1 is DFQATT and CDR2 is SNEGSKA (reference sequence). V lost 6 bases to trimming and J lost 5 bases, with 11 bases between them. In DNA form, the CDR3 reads TGCAGTGCCAGTAGGGGTAACGAGCAGTACTTC. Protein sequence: CSASRGNEQYF.

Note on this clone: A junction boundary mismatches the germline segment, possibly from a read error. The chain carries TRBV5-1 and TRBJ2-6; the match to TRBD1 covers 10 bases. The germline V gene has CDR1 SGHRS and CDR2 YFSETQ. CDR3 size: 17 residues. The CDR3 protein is CASSLGQGASGADVLTF. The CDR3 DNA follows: TGCGCCAGCAGCTTGGGACAGGGGGCTTCTGGGGCCGACGTCCTGACTTTC.

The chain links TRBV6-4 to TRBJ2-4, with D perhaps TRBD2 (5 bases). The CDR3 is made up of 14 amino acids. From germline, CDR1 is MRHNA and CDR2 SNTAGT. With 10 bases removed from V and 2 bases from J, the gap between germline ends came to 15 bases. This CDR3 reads CATPRGSSKNIQYF. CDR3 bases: TGTGCCACCCCCCGAGGGTCATCCAAAAACATTCAGTACTTC.

CDR3 sequence: CASGGGETQYF. The CDR3 DNA reads as TGTGCCAGTGGGGGGGGAGAGACCCAGTACTTC. J is TRBJ2-5 and V is TRBV19; 7 nucleotides match TRBD2. Unmatched junction bases numbered 1, after V lost 8 bases and J lost 4 bases. Germline V gene sequence: CDR1 LNHDA, CDR2 SQIVND (reference sequence). The CDR3 is 11 residues long. The full variable domain, its missing parts supplied by reference TRBV19 and TRBJ2-5, is DGGITQSPKYLFRKEGQNVTLSCEQNLNHDAMYWYRQDPGQGLRLIYYSQIVNDFQKGDIAEGYSVSREKKESFPLTVTSAQKNPTAFYLCASGGGETQYFGPGTRLLVL.

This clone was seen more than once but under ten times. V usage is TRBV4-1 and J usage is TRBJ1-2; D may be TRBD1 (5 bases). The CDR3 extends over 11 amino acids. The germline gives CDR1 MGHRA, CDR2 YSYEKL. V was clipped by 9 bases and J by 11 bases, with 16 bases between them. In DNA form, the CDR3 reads TGCGCCAGTTCCGGGGGGATCGGGTACACCTTC. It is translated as CASSGGIGYTF.

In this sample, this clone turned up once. The CDR3 coding sequence is TGTGCCAGCAGTTACTCGAATCAGGGCTACACCTTC. It specifies CASSYSNQGYTF. This rearrangement joins TRBV6-5 to TRBJ1-2; no clear D gene. In germline, CDR1 is MNHEY, CDR2 SVGAGI. Trimming took off 0 bases at V and 8 bases at J, with 7 bases between the two ends. The CDR3 is 12 amino acids.